These 8 T cell receptor beta chains were sequenced from one sample in a study of cytomegalovirus exposure and HLA in healthy donors. PCR amplification relied on 60 Vbeta primers (plus 13 Jbeta primers). The data were produced by immunoSEQ multiplex PCR, yet TCRdb's version contains in-frame clones alone and is incomplete. Of some 150,000 clones in the sample, about 80% were seen once. The specimen was PBMCs. These receptors all stem from a man between 18 and 29 years old in good health and CMV-seropositive.

The CDR3 region has the DNA TGTGCCAGCAGTTCCAACCAGGGGGTATATGGCTACACCTTC. Its translation is CASSSNQGVYGYTF. The J gene is TRBJ1-2, the V gene TRBV6-6, with 7 bases lining up with TRBD1. Germline values: CDR1 MNHNY, CDR2 SVGAGI (reference sequence). V lost 4 bases to trimming and J lost 5 bases; unmatched junction nucleotides: 7. The CDR3 is 14 residues long.

The gene calls are TRBV5-6 and TRBJ2-7; 9 nucleotides match TRBD1. CDR1 is SGHDT and CDR2 is YYEEEE in the germline V gene. This CDR3 is built from 15 residues. J gave up 4 bases and V 3 bases, and 8 bases lay outside the gene matches. CDR3 nucleotide sequence: TGTGCCAGCAGCTCGGACAGGGGCGAGGGATACGAGCAGTACTTC. This gives the protein CASSSDRGEGYEQYF.

This clone was seen a single time. CDR3 bases: TGTGCCAGCAGCCTCGGACTAGCAGTCAATGAGCAGTTCTTC. It is translated as CASSLGLAVNEQFF. The gene calls are TRBV13 and TRBJ2-1; TRBD2 aligns across 8 bases. From germline, CDR1 is PRHDT and CDR2 FYEKMQ (reference sequence). The CDR3 consists of 14 residues. V lost 5 bases, J lost 6 bases, and 6 bases stayed unmatched.

The CDR3, as DNA: TGTGCCAGGGATATAAAGGGACTAGCGGGGAAGGGACGCTCCTACAATGAGCAGTTCTTC. Its translation is CARDIKGLAGKGRSYNEQFF. The chain couples TRBV13 to TRBJ2-1, with 13 bases that match TRBD2. This CDR3 is built from 20 residues. Trimming took 9 bases from V and 0 from J; bases not matched to a gene: 17. Germline CDR1 is PRHDT and CDR2 is FYEKMQ (reference sequence).

This chain connects TRBV2 to TRBJ1-2; 9 positions agree with TRBD1. Looked up from germline, CDR1 is SNHLY and CDR2 is FYNNEI. With 9 bases clipped from V and 4 bases from J, the junction kept 15 bases outside the gene matches. The CDR3 runs 16 residues. In DNA, the CDR3 is TGTGCCAGAACTCCGGGACAGGGTATCCCGAGCTATGGCTACACCTTC. Translated, it gives CARTPGQGIPSYGYTF.

The chain combines TRBV10-3 with TRBJ1-2; 7 bases map to TRBD1. After removal of 6 bases from V and 6 bases from J, the junction contained 16 bases not matched to a gene. This CDR3 region has 16 residues. Germline V lookup: CDR1 ENHRY, CDR2 SYGVKD. Here the CDR3 reads CAISHQDREILDGYTF. The CDR3 coding sequence is TGTGCCATCAGCCACCAAGACAGGGAGATTTTAGATGGCTACACCTTC.

Only a few counts were recorded for this clone. CDR3 region: CAISEPGLGETQYF. The DNA for the CDR3 is TGTGCCATCAGTGAGCCTGGACTAGGGGAGACCCAGTACTTC. The rearrangement uses TRBV10-3 and TRBJ2-5, with 7 bases that match TRBD2. The CDR3 has 14 amino acids. With V trimmed by 2 bases and J by 5 bases, 5 bases remained unmatched. Germline values: CDR1 ENHRY, CDR2 SYGVKD.

V gene TRBV11-2 combines with J gene TRBJ1-1; D call uncertain. Germline CDR1 reads SGHAT; CDR2 reads FQNNGV. V was trimmed by 6 bases and J by 5 bases, leaving 16 bases between them. This CDR3 has 14 amino acids. CDR3 coding DNA: TGTGCCAGCAGTACGGGTATAACGGGGACTGAAGCTTTCTTT. Protein: CASSTGITGTEAFF.